This T cell receptor beta chain originates from a study of CD8 T cells in Susac syndrome. Study conclusions and caveats: In its TCR sequencing and HLA analysis, the study acknowledged that the number of individuals was relatively small. The authors found sixteen Susac-specific public clones in total CD8+ repertoires and roughly five in CD8+ TEMRA repertoires.

Germline CDR1 and CDR2: MGHRA and YSYEKL. Deletions cut 4 bases from V and 2 bases from J, with 11 bases between. This CDR3 has 14 amino acids. cDNA came from around 0.5 to 1 ug RNA primed by random hexamers. TCRdb ran MiXCR on the immunoSEQ multiplex PCR reads and lists one entry per CDR3 protein. This sample has around 200,000 distinct CDR3 sequences, with approximately 95% found just once. TCR beta from blood CD8+ and CD4+ T cells was sequenced. Isolation of CD8+ and CD4+ T cells was performed negatively, whereas enrichment of TEMRA cells was done by FACS. Turning to this clonotype: What it recognizes is unknown.

Material for sequencing was CD8+ T cells from PBMCs. The chain uses TRBV4-1 and TRBJ1-1; D possibly corresponds to TRBD1 (5 bases). The TCR comes from a human donor with Susac syndrome. The CDR3 coding sequence is TGCGCCAGCAGCCGAAATACAGGCAACACTGAAGCTTTCTTT. Translation: CASSRNTGNTEAFF.